This T cell receptor (beta chain) is from a study of Ad26.COV2.S vaccination and SARS-CoV-2 variants. Study-wide context: In the study, Ad26.COV2.S was injected intramuscularly once, or twice 56 days apart.

Profiled with immunoSEQ multiplex PCR; TCRdb holds only in-frame clones, not every one. The table records roughly 300,000 clones, roughly 91% of them present only once. Indicated treatment: around 19 received Ad26.COV2.S at low or high dose, single or two shots; several received placebo; per-sample allocation not given. Vaccine and placebo recipients were sampled on day 63 after the first injection. This clone was detected ten times or more. The source material was peripheral blood, sampled in a trial of Ad26.COV2.S vaccine versus placebo. The clonotype comes from a person between 18 and 65 years old who received the Ad26.COV2.S COVID-19 vaccine or a placebo.

DNA for the CDR3: TGTGCCAGCAGTTACACATGGAGCCAGGGCGGGGAGCAGTACTTC. Its translation is CASSYTWSQGGEQYF. The chain carries TRBV6-5 and TRBJ2-7; D tentatively fits TRBD1 or TRBD2 (5 bases each). The V and J ends lost 2 bases and 7 bases respectively, with 18 bases between them. CDR3 size: 15 residues. Looked up from germline, CDR1 is MNHEY and CDR2 is SVGAGI.